This TCR beta chain emerged from a study of cytomegalovirus exposure and HLA in healthy donors (dated by TCRdb to the late 2010s). With respect to the entire study: An earlier analysis of roughly 500 of the donors reported roughly 270 Gb of sequence data and 117 million unique TCR beta sequences from roughly 180 million T cells. Four to six DR-DQ haplotypes were handled as single units for association and clustering because linkage in the cohort was strong. Of the approximately 400 genotyped donors, 75% to 85% were placed in the genetic ancestry cluster associated with self-reported Caucasian donors. In addition to the first cohort of around 670 subjects, a separate validation cohort of over 90 different subjects was used. The number of donors typed differed by locus, with roughly 629-640 for A, B, C, DRB1 and DQB1, over 500 for DQA1, about 610 for DPA1, and 450 to 480 for DPB1. Both class I and class II loci were covered by HLA typing, at four-digit resolution. An earlier analysis of roughly 600 of the donors used high-throughput TCR beta sequencing to judge whether each TCR beta V gene segment behaved as functional or pseudogenic. The T cell repertoires of under 750 subjects were profiled by immunosequencing and related to cytomegalovirus serostatus. A later genetic analysis took genome-wide SNP genotypes for about three fifths of the roughly 670 donors and used that subset as a discovery cohort. To study patterns of TCR occurrence, a later analysis re-analyzed previously published TCR beta repertoires from 700 or so donors and added high-resolution HLA genotyping. Donor age, sex, ethnicity and CMV serostatus were compiled alongside the repertoire data. All discovery cohort repertoires had been generated using a single sequencing platform. Among around 400 genotyped donors of the cohort, an average of approximately 200,000 unique TCR beta nucleotide sequences was sequenced per donor, of which 15% to 20% were non-productive. Rather than drawing on any new phenotypic data, the later analysis identified candidate immune exposures from TCR beta sequences and the way those sequences occurred across donors. An early release covering about 600 HLA-typed donors comprised about 300 gigabases of sequencing data and around 80 million unique TCR sequences. To predict cytomegalovirus infection status, the study combined high-throughput TCR immunosequencing, statistical association of individual TCRs with disease status, and machine learning. The study aimed to test whether cataloging public T cell receptors could reveal signatures of past pathogen exposure.

Study-wide findings and limitations: Only TCR beta chains were sequenced in this cohort, and the absence of alpha or paired-chain data limited detectable features. According to a later analysis, most CMV-associated TCR beta chains appeared to be HLA-restricted, and the HLA associations seemed to be driven largely by CMV exposure. In a later analysis, several top co-occurrence clusters were reported to appear linked to parvovirus B19, influenza, CMV and Epstein-Barr virus. In a later analysis, HLA-associated TCR beta chains showed more clonal expansion and lower generation probabilities than non-associated chains that were equally common. In an earlier analysis of fewer than 700 of the donors, most TCR beta V segments appeared in productive rearrangements about 87% or about 30% of the time, broadly matching IMGT annotations. In a later genetic analysis, a missense DCLRE1C variant was associated with V-gene and J-gene trimming of TCR beta chains, and the association was replicated in an independent cohort. Specific HLA alleles were associated with about 17,000 TCR beta sequences at a false discovery rate of 0.05 in a later analysis. Because counts were too low, approximately 15 rarely observed V segments, including chromosome 9 orphons, were excluded from the earlier analysis of 587 of the donors. A later analysis found that TCR association rates varied across HLA loci, with DRB1 alleles showing the most associated TCRs and HLA-C alleles the fewest. Because HLA typing was unavailable for some donors at each locus, only the typed subset was used in association tests. A cluster of highly shared sequence variants was judged likely to represent a technical artifact of the sequencing pipeline. A later genetic analysis reported fewer N-insertions in productive TCRs among donors in an Asian-associated ancestry cluster than the roughly 700-donor mean. In vitro tests confirmed that a few of the cytomegalovirus-associated TCR beta chains recognize cytomegalovirus antigens. The authors suggested that the approach could potentially be generalized to other disease states and immunological phenotypes. A further reported finding was that TCR beta sequences accurately predicted the HLA-A and HLA-B alleles for most subjects in the first cohort. Correlated functional status among segregating V segments might be attributable to linkage disequilibrium, but an unknown experimental factor could not be ruled out. In the study, some 160 TCR beta chains were listed as associated with cytomegalovirus. Roughly uniform sequencing depth across donors was assumed in presence/absence analyses, although this assumption may not hold. Strong co-occurrence of HLA alleles, especially DR and DQ, made assigning TCR associations to individual alleles difficult. Some IMGT-functional V segments, including TRBV6-2 and TRBV6-3, could not be told apart with the 87-base-pair reads, so those segments were excluded. Immune exposure information for the cohort was limited to CMV serostatus. Most TCR sequences were observed very rarely across donors, whereas some public TCRs were present in many individuals. In both the original and validation cohorts, the classifier was reported to diagnose cytomegalovirus status with high specificity and sensitivity.

This clone was seen just once. The target of this receptor is not known. Per-nucleotide qualities are absent, and no much larger clonotype sits a single base away. The library was built by means of the immunoSEQ multiplex PCR assay. The multiplex PCR relied on a mix of 60 forward primers for TCR Vbeta segments and 13 reverse primers for TCR Jbeta segments. A multiplex PCR assay on genomic DNA amplified the CDR3 region of rearranged TCR beta genes. The Illumina HiSeq System was used to sequence the amplified TCR beta libraries as 87-base-pair reads. For the original study's pipeline: A later analysis counted approximately 74 million unique TCR beta chains across the 650 to 700 repertoires, and some 11 million of these chains were shared by at least two donors. Raw reads were error-corrected and collapsed into unique sequences by a nearest-neighbor algorithm in which closely related sequences were merged to remove PCR and sequencing errors. Alignment of CDR3 sequences to IMGT reference sequences was used to assign V, D and J gene segments. For a sequence to be retained, a match of at least six nucleotides to both a V gene segment and a J gene segment was required. A rearrangement counted as productive if the CDR3 had no stop codons and remained in frame with V and J, and every other rearrangement counted as non-productive. Following IMGT convention, CDR3 was defined as the stretch from the second conserved V-encoded cysteine up to the conserved J-encoded phenylalanine. The earlier analysis of 450 to 750 of the donors excluded any sequence lacking an unambiguous match to a single V gene segment. An earlier analysis of fewer than 650 of the donors classified V segments as functional when productive rearrangements were above 56.7% and as segregating when the standard deviation between donors was above 5%. A statistical classification framework was developed to diagnose cytomegalovirus status using the catalog of TCR beta chain sequences. In a later analysis, V and J genes were assigned by comparing TCR nucleotide sequences against IMGT/GENE-DB human TR gene sequences. A later analysis assigned CDR3 sequences and most-parsimonious VDJ recombination scenarios with the TCRdist pipeline. In a later analysis, every TCR beta chain was defined by the combination of its CDR3 amino acid sequence and its V-gene family, and reads without a unique V-gene family were dropped. As a way to deal with suspected cross-contamination and a sequencing artifact, a later analysis dropped roughly 620 nucleotide sequences that were highly shared and had low generation probability. A later analysis calculated a clonal expansion index for each public chain from normalized within-repertoire ranks of inferred template counts. In a later analysis, generation probabilities were computed using a VDJ recombination model fitted to out-of-frame rearrangements, and the results were checked against IGoR. In a later analysis, TCR-TCR, TCR-HLA and TCR-CMV co-occurrence was scored with hypergeometric tests, and a repertoire-size bias correction was applied to TCR pairs. To estimate false discovery rates, a later analysis permuted the HLA or CMV assignments 20 times. In a later analysis, co-occurring TCRs were grouped with DBSCAN, and TCRdist sequence similarity was added when clustering was performed within HLA-allele-positive subsets. Repertoires with fewer than 30,000 or more than 120,000 public chains, plus five repertoires with anomalous nucleotide sharing, were excluded from co-occurrence clustering. Imported from immuneACCESS, the table was reduced by TCRdb to in-frame sequences with V and J called. These copies leave out some clones; in studies compared against another copy, an unresolved V gene accounts for under half, and the cause of the remainder is not known. V and J calls and clone size are as listed in that table; D and trimming were resolved from the DNA. Within this sample are approximately 100,000 clones, with 75% to 90% of them counted one time only. The ten top clones hold about 3.7% of the sample.

In total, over 600 healthy bone marrow donors made up the cohort. Cohort members were all nominally healthy when sampled, although unrecorded immune exposures were likely present. The donor was CMV seronegative and belonged to the group of 350 or so seronegative cohort members. A peripheral blood sample was collected from each donor, and TCR beta sequencing was performed on peripheral blood mononuclear cells. The Qiagen DNeasy Blood Extraction Kit was used to extract genomic DNA from the blood cell samples. The CDR3, from cysteine to phenylalanine, totals 15 residues. The CDR3 DNA has 45 bases and is translated from base 1. The germline V and J ends show losses of 1 base and 1 base respectively, and no gene match explains 2 bases of the junction. For CDR1 and CDR2, the germline V gene lists SGHDN and FVKESK.

The chain employs TRBV14 and TRBJ1-1; 8 nucleotides in the junction match TRBD1. The source is a young man in good health and CMV-seronegative. Sequences were obtained from PBMCs. The CDR3 sequence is CASSQVTGGNTEAFF. The DNA reads as follows: TGTGCCAGCAGCCAAGTCACAGGGGGGAACACTGAAGCTTTCTTT. Extended through the reference TRBV14 and TRBJ1-1 proteins, this CDR3 yields the full variable domain: EAGVTQFPSHSVIEKGQTVTLRCDPISGHDNLYWYRRVMGKEIKFLLHFVKESKQDESGMPNNRFLAERTGGTYSTLKVQPAELEDSGVYFCASSQVTGGNTEAFFGQGTRLTVV.